The clone carrying this TCR beta chain was seen only a few times. This sample was taken from a study of T cell responses to AZD1222 COVID-19 vaccine. Clones were read by immunoSEQ multiplex PCR, and TCRdb kept only the in-frame ones, dropping some. The sample includes more than 95,000 clones, around 86% of them seen just once. The germline V gene has CDR1 SNHLY and CDR2 FYNNEI. The CDR3 is 14 amino acids. Deletions cut 8 bases from V and 1 base from J, with 12 bases between. This specimen was peripheral blood, taken 28 days after the second dose of the MenACWY control vaccine. V usage is TRBV2 and J usage is TRBJ1-5; D might be TRBD1 (5 bases). This sequence was found in an adult who received the MenACWY meningococcal vaccine as a control. The CDR3 sequence is CASEGWDSNQPQHF. The DNA of the CDR3 is TGTGCCAGCGAAGGATGGGACAGCAATCAGCCCCAGCATTTT.